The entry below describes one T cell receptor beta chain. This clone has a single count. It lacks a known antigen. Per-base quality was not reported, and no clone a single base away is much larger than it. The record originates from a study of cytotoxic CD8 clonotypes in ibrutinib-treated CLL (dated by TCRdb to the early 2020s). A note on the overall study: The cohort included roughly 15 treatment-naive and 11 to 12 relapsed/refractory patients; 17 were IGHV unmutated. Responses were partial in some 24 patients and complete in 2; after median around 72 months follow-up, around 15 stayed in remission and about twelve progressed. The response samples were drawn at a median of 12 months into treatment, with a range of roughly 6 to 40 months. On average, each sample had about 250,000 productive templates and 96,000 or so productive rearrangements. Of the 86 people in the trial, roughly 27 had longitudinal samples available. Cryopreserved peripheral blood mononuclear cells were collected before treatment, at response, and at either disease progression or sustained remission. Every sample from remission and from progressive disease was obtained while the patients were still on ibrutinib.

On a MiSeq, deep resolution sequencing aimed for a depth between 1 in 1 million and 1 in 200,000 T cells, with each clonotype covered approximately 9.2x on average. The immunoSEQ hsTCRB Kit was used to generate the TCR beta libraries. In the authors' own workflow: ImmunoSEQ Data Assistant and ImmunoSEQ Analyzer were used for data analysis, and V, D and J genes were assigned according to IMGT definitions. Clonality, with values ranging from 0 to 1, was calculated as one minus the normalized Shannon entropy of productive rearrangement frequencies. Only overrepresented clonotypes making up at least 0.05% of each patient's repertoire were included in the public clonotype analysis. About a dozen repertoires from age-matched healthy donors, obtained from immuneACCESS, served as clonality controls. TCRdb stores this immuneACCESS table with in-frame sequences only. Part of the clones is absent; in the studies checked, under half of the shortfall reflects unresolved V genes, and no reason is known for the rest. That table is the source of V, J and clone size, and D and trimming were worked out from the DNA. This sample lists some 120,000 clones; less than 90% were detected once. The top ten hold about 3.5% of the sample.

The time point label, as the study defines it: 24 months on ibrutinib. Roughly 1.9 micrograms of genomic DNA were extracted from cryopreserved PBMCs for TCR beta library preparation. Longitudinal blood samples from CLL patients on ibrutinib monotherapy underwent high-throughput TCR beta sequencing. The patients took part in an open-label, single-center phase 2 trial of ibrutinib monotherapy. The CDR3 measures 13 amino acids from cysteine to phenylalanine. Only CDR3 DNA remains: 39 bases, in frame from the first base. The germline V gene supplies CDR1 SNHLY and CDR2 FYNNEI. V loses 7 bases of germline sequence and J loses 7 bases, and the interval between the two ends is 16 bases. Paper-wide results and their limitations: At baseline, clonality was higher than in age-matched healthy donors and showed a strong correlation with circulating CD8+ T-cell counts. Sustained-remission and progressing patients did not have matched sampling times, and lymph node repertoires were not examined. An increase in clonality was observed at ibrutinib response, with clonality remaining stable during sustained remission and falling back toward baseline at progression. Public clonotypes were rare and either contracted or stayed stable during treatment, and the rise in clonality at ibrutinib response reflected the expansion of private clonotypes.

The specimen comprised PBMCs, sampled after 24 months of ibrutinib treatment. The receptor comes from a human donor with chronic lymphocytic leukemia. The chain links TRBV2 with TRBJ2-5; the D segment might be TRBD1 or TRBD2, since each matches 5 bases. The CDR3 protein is CASILSARGTQYF. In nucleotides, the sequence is TGTGCCAGCATCCTGTCGGCGAGGGGGACCCAGTACTTC.